This TCR beta chain was recorded in a study of T-cell memory formation after mild COVID-19. Using its own MiXCR run on the 5' RACE reads, TCRdb lists one record per CDR3 protein. This table holds 350,000 or so distinct CDR3 sequences, 20% to 25% found once. V was pared by 0 bases and J by 0 bases, with 22 bases of the junction left unmatched. Germline V gene lookup returns CDR1 SGHRS and CDR2 YFSETQ. The CDR3 sequence is 22 residues long. This clonotype has only a few counts. Material for sequencing was PBMCs or a T cell subset sorted from them (not recorded which). The chain combines TRBV5-1 with TRBJ1-2; 8 bases are shared with TRBD1. The receptor comes from a man younger than 30 who had mild COVID-19 (a few samples of this study predate the infection). Cell type and time point are not known. The CDR3 reads CASSLAGQGHLLGPPTNYGYTF. The CDR3 coding sequence is TGCGCCAGCAGCTTGGCCGGACAGGGACACCTATTAGGCCCACCAACTAACTATGGCTACACCTTC.